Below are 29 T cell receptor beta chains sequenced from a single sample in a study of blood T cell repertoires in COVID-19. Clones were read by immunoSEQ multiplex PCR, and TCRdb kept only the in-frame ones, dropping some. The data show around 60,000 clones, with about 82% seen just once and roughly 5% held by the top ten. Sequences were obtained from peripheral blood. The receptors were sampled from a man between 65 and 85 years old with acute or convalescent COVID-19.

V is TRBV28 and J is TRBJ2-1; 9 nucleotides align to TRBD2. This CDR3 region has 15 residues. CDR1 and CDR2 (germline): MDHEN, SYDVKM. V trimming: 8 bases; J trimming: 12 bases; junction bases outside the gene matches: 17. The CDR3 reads CASDPGGGGAEVQFF. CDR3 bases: TGTGCCAGCGATCCAGGAGGCGGGGGGGCCGAGGTGCAGTTCTTC.

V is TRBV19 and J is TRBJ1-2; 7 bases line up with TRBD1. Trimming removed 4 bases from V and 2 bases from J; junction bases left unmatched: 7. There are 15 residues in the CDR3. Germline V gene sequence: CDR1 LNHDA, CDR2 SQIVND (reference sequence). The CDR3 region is CASSTPSTGNYGYTF. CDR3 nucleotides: TGTGCCAGTAGTACCCCTTCGACAGGGAACTATGGCTACACCTTC.

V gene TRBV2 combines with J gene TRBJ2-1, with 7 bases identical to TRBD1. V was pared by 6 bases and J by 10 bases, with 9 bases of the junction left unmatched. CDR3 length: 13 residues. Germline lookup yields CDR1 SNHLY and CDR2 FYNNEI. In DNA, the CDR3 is TGTGCCAGCAGAGAAACAGGGGTCGGGGAGCAGTTCTTC. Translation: CASRETGVGEQFF.

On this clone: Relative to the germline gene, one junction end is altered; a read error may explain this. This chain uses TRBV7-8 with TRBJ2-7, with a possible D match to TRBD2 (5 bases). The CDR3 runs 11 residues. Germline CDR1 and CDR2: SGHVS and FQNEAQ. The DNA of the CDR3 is TGTGCCAGCAGCCTAGCCGGGGTTATGTACTTC. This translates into CASSLAGVMYF.

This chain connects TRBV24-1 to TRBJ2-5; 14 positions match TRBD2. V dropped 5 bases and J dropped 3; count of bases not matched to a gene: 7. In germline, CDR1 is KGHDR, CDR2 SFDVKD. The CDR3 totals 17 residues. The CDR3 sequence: CATSADEGLAGEETQYF. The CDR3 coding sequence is TGTGCCACCAGTGCCGACGAGGGACTAGCGGGGGAAGAGACCCAGTACTTC.

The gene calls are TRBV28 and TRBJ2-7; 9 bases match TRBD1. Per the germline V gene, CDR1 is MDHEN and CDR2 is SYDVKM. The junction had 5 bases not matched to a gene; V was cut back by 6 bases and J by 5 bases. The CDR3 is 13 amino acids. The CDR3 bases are TGTGCCAGCAGCCGACAGGGGGTCGACGAGCAGTACTTC. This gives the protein CASSRQGVDEQYF.

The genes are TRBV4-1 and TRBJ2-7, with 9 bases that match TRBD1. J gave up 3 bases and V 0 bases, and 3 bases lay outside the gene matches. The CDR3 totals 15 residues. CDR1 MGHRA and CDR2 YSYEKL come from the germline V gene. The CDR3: CASSQDRQGVYEQYF. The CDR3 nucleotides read TGCGCCAGCAGCCAAGACAGACAGGGGGTCTACGAGCAGTACTTC.

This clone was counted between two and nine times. CDR3 sequence (DNA): TGTGCCAGCAGCTTGGAGGGTTCCGGGGGTGCTCCGCCGAAAAAACTGTTTTTT. Its protein is CASSLEGSGGAPPKKLFF. The chain employs TRBV7-8 and TRBJ1-4; possible D gene TRBD1, 5 bases. There are 18 residues in the CDR3. V lost 3 bases and J lost 9, with 26 bases in between. Germline V lookup: CDR1 SGHVS, CDR2 FQNEAQ.

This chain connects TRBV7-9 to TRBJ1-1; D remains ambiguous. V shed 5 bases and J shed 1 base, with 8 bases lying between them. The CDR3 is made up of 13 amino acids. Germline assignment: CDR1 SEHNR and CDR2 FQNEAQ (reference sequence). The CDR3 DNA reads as TGTGCCAGCAGCCCCAACAAGAACACTGAAGCTTTCTTT. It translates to CASSPNKNTEAFF.

CDR3 DNA: TGTGCCAGCAGCCCCCGGGGGGCTCGCGGGCAGTATTTT. It yields the protein CASSPRGARGQYF. The chain joins TRBV11-2 to TRBJ2-3; TRBD2 might be the D (7 bases). Trimming shortened V by 5 bases and J by 11 bases, and 17 bases separated the two germline ends. Germline values: CDR1 SGHAT, CDR2 FQNNGV. This CDR3 has 13 amino acids.

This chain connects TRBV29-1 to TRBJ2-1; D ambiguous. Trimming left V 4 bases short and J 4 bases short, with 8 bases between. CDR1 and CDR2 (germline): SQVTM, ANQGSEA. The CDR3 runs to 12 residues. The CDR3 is CSVALFYNEQFF. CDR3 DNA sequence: TGCAGCGTTGCCTTGTTTTACAATGAGCAGTTCTTC.

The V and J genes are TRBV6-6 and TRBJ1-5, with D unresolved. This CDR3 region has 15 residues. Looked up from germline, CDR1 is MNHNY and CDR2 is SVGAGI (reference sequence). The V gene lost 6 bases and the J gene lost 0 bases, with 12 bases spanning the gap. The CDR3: CASRHQVVSNQPQHF. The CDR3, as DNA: TGTGCCAGCAGACACCAGGTTGTTAGCAATCAGCCCCAGCATTTT.

DNA of the CDR3: TGTGCCAGTAGTATTGACAGGGGGGAGACCCAGTACTTC. Protein product: CASSIDRGETQYF. The V and J genes are TRBV19 and TRBJ2-5; 9 bases are shared with TRBD1. In germline, CDR1 is LNHDA, CDR2 SQIVND (reference sequence). This CDR3 is 13 amino acids long. With 3 bases clipped from V and 5 bases from J, the junction kept 1 base outside the gene matches.

The CDR3 is CASPTSGRETQYF. The CDR3 coding sequence is TGTGCCAGCCCGACTAGCGGGAGGGAGACCCAGTACTTC. The chain couples TRBV12-3 or TRBV12-4 to TRBJ2-5; TRBD2 matches 13 bases. CDR3 length: 13 amino acids. V shed 8 bases, J shed 5 bases, and the junction held 2 bases outside the gene matches.

The CDR3 DNA is TGTGCCAGCAGCTTAGACCAGGGTGCAGATACGCAGTATTTT. Protein product: CASSLDQGADTQYF. The chain combines TRBV11-3 with TRBJ2-3; D might be TRBD1 (5 bases). This CDR3 has 14 residues. Trimming took 0 bases from V and 4 from J, leaving 8 bases between them. In germline, CDR1 is SGHNT, CDR2 YENEEA. Looking up the rest from reference TRBV11-3 and TRBJ2-3 gives the full variable domain: EAGVVQSPRYKIIEKKQPVAFWCNPISGHNTLYWYLQNLGQGPELLIRYENEEAVDDSQLPKDRFSAERLKGVDSTLKIQPAELGDSAVYLCASSLDQGADTQYFGPGTRLTVL.

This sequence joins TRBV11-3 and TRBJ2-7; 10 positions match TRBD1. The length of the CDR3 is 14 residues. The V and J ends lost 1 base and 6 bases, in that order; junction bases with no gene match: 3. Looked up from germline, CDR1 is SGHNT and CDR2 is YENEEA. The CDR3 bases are TGTGCCAGCAGCTTAGGGGGACAGGGGTCCGAGCAGTACTTC. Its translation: CASSLGGQGSEQYF.

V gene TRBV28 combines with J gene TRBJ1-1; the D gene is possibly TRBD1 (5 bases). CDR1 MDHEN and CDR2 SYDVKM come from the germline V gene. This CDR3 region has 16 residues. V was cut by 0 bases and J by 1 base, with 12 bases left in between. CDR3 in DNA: TGTGCCAGCAGTTTATGGGCGACAGTCACGAACACTGAAGCTTTCTTT. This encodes CASSLWATVTNTEAFF.

As DNA, the CDR3 is TGCAGCGTTGAATCACAGGGGCCTAGGACCTACGAGCAGTACTTC. Protein product: CSVESQGPRTYEQYF. The rearrangement joins TRBV29-1 to TRBJ2-7, with TRBD1 matching over 7 bases. There are 15 residues in the CDR3. The J segment lost 2 bases and the V segment lost 2 bases, leaving 9 bases of the junction unmatched. Germline CDR1 SQVTM, CDR2 ANQGSEA.

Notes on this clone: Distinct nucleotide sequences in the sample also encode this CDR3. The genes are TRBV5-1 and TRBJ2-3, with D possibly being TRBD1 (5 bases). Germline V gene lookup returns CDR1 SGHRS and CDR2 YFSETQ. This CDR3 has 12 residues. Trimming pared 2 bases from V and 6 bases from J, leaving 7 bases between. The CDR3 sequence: CASSLAGDTQYF. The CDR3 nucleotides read TGCGCCAGCAGCTTAGCAGGGGATACGCAGTATTTT.

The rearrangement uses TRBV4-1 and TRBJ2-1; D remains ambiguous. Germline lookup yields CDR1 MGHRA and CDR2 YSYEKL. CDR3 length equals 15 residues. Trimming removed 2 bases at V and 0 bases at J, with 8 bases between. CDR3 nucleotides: TGCGCCAGCAGCCAACAAGCGTTCTCCTACAATGAGCAGTTCTTC. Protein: CASSQQAFSYNEQFF.

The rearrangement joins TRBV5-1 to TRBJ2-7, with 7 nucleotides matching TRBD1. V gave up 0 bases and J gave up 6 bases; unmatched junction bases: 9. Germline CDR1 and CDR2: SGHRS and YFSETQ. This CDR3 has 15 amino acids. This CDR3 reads CASSLVDRVQSEQYF. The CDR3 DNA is TGCGCCAGCAGCTTGGTCGACAGGGTCCAAAGCGAGCAGTACTTC.

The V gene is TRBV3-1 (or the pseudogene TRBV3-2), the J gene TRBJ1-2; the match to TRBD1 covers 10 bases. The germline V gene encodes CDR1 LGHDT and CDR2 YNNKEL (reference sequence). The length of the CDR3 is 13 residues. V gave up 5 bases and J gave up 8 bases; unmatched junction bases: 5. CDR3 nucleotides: TGTGCCAGCAGCTACCTGGACAGGGGGGGCTACACCTTC. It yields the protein CASSYLDRGGYTF.

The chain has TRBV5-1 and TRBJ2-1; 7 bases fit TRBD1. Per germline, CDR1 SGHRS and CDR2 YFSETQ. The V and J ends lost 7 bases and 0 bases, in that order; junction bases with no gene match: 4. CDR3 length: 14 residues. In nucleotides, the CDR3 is TGCGCCAGCTTTGCAGGGGGCTCCTACAATGAGCAGTTCTTC. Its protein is CASFAGGSYNEQFF.

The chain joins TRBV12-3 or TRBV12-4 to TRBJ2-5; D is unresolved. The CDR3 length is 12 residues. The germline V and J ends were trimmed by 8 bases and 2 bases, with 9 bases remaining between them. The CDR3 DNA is TGTGCCAGCGGCAGGAATCAAGAGACCCAGTACTTC. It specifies CASGRNQETQYF.

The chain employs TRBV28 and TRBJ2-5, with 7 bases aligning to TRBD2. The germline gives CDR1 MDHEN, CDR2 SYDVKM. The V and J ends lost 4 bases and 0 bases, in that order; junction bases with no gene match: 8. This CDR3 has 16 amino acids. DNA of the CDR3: TGTGCCAGCAGTTCCTGGGGGGGGACCAACCAAGAGACCCAGTACTTC. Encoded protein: CASSSWGGTNQETQYF.

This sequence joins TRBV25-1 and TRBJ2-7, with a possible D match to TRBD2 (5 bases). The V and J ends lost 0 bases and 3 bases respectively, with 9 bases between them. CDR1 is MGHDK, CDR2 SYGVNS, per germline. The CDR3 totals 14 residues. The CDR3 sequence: CASSEYRGGYEQYF. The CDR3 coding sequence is TGTGCCAGCAGTGAATACCGGGGTGGCTACGAGCAGTACTTC.

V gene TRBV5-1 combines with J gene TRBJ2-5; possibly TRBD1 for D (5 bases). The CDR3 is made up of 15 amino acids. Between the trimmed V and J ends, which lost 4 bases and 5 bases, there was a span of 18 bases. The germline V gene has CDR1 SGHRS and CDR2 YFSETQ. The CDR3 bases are TGCGCCAGCAGCGATGGGCAGGGTGACGAGGAGACCCAGTACTTC. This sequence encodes CASSDGQGDEETQYF.

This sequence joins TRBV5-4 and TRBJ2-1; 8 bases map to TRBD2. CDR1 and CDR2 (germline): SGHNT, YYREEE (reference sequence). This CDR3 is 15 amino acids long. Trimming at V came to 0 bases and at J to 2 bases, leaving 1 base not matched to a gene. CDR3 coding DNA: TGTGCCAGCAGCTTGGCTAGCGGGCCCTACAATGAGCAGTTCTTC. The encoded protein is CASSLASGPYNEQFF.

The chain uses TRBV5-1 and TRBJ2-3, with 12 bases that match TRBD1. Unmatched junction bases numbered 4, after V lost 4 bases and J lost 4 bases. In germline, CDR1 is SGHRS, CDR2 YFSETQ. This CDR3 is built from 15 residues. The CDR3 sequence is CASSLGQGASDTQYF. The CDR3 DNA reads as TGCGCCAGCAGCCTGGGACAGGGGGCATCAGATACGCAGTATTTT.